The next 17 T cell receptor beta chains were all read from a single sample in a study of OX40 agonist ivuxolimab in advanced cancers. TCRdb's table, derived via immunoSEQ multiplex PCR, lists solely in-frame clones and lacks some. The repertoire includes around 60,000 clones, around 90% of them detected once, and around 0.42% sits in the top ten. The source material was CD4+ or CD8+ T cells sorted from blood, sampled in a trial of the OX40 agonist ivuxolimab. The origin of the receptors is an adult with an advanced solid tumor such as melanoma, head and neck, liver or kidney cancer.

This chain connects TRBV5-6 to TRBJ2-2; 10 bases match TRBD2. V lost 5 bases and J lost 5; bases outside the gene matches: 3. There are 14 residues in the CDR3. Germline V lookup: CDR1 SGHDT, CDR2 YYEEEE. In DNA, the CDR3 is TGTGCCAGCAGTAGCGGGAGGCGTACCGGGGAGCTGTTTTTT. Encoded protein: CASSSGRRTGELFF.

The chain uses TRBV27 and TRBJ1-5, with a weak D call TRBD1 (6 bases). The CDR3 is made up of 15 amino acids. V shed 5 bases and J shed 6 bases, with 17 bases lying between them. Germline CDR1 reads MNHEY; CDR2 reads SMNVEV (reference sequence). CDR3 in DNA: TGTGCCAGCAGTGATTCAGGGGCGGGGGGTCAGCCCCAGCATTTT. Translating gives CASSDSGAGGQPQHF.

The chain couples TRBV6-5 to TRBJ1-2; no definite D call. V lost 5 bases and J lost 4, with 14 bases in between. The CDR3 is 14 amino acids. The germline CDR1 and CDR2 sequences are MNHEY and SVGAGI. CDR3 DNA sequence: TGTGCCAGCAGTCCCGTGTCCGGTGTCTATGGCTACACCTTC. It codes for CASSPVSGVYGYTF.

The chain recombines TRBV14 with TRBJ1-4; no reliable D call. The CDR3 extends over 14 amino acids. The V gene lost 0 bases and the J gene lost 4 bases, with 6 bases spanning the gap. Per germline, CDR1 SGHDN and CDR2 FVKESK. This CDR3 reads CASSQDRLNEKLFF. The CDR3 DNA follows: TGTGCCAGCAGCCAAGACCGTCTTAATGAAAAACTGTTTTTT. The entire variable domain, with the rest obtained from reference TRBV14 and TRBJ1-4, is as follows: EAGVTQFPSHSVIEKGQTVTLRCDPISGHDNLYWYRRVMGKEIKFLLHFVKESKQDESGMPNNRFLAERTGGTYSTLKVQPAELEDSGVYFCASSQDRLNEKLFFGSGTQLSVL.

The gene calls are TRBV18 and TRBJ2-5, with a possible D match to TRBD1 (7 bases). Germline-derived CDR1 and CDR2 are KGHSH and LQKENI. The ends were cut back, 5 bases at V and 3 bases at J, with 19 bases in the middle. The CDR3 has 16 amino acids. CDR3 amino acids: CASSGGTELLKETQYF. DNA of the CDR3: TGTGCCAGCTCAGGAGGGACAGAGCTACTTAAAGAGACCCAGTACTTC.

The chain carries TRBV29-1 and TRBJ2-2; no clear D. CDR3 size: 12 residues. Germline CDR1 is SQVTM and CDR2 is ANQGSEA. Trimming took off 1 base at V and 4 bases at J, with 4 bases between the two ends. CDR3 sequence reads: CSVEVSTGELFF. The CDR3 DNA follows: TGCAGCGTTGAAGTATCCACCGGGGAGCTGTTTTTT.

The chain employs TRBV18 and TRBJ1-1; unclear D gene. V was cut by 4 bases and J by 1 base, with 7 bases left in between. CDR1 KGHSH and CDR2 LQKENI come from the germline V gene. The CDR3 runs 13 residues. DNA of the CDR3: TGTGCCAGCTCACGAGGTCGGAACACTGAAGCTTTCTTT. As protein: CASSRGRNTEAFF.

The genes are TRBV5-1 and TRBJ1-2, with a tentative D call TRBD1 (6 bases). Trimming pared 5 bases from V and 7 bases from J, leaving 15 bases between. The CDR3 consists of 13 residues. Germline assignment: CDR1 SGHRS and CDR2 YFSETQ. CDR3 sequence (DNA): TGCGCCAGCAGTCCGGCAGGGGATAGTGGCTACACCTTC. This gives the protein CASSPAGDSGYTF.

V and J are TRBV5-1 and TRBJ2-1, with 9 bases that match TRBD1. V lost 4 bases and J lost 4; bases outside the gene matches: 12. This CDR3 comprises 17 residues. Germline CDR1 and CDR2: SGHRS and YFSETQ. This chain's CDR3 is CASSRGQGYQSYNEQFF. The CDR3 nucleotides are TGCGCCAGCAGCAGGGGACAGGGCTACCAGAGTTACAATGAGCAGTTCTTC.

The V and J genes are TRBV7-9 and TRBJ2-3; 7 nucleotides agree with TRBD2. J was trimmed by 8 bases and V by 5 bases; bases with no gene match: 22. This CDR3 has 18 amino acids. CDR1 and CDR2 (germline): SEHNR, FQNEAQ (reference sequence). The CDR3 DNA sequence: TGTGCCAGCAGCCCAAACGGGGTCCCTAGCGGCCAGCGTGGTACGCAGTATTTT. It encodes CASSPNGVPSGQRGTQYF.

The V call is TRBV7-2, the J call TRBJ2-5, with 7 bases that match TRBD1. Trimming removed 2 bases from V and 7 bases from J; junction bases left unmatched: 4. Germline values: CDR1 SGHTA, CDR2 FQGNSA. The CDR3 loop spans 13 amino acids. CDR3 coding DNA: TGTGCCAGCAGCTTAAGCCGACAGGGGACCCAGTACTTC. It encodes CASSLSRQGTQYF.

The chain has TRBV18 and TRBJ1-4, with 7 bases that match TRBD1. This CDR3 spans 17 amino acids. V shed 3 bases and J 0 bases; nucleotides not matched to a gene: 7. The germline V gene encodes CDR1 KGHSH and CDR2 LQKENI. The CDR3 loop reads CASSPPRTGATNEKLFF. In DNA form, the CDR3 reads TGTGCCAGCTCACCTCCCAGGACAGGCGCAACTAATGAAAAACTGTTTTTT.

The chain recombines TRBV10-1 with TRBJ2-1, with 11 bases matching TRBD2. In germline, CDR1 is WNHNN, CDR2 SYGVQD (reference sequence). J gave up 8 bases and V 10 bases, and 7 bases lay outside the gene matches. The CDR3 covers 13 residues. CDR3 protein: CATTSGSMDEQFF. CDR3 sequence (DNA): TGCGCCACAACTAGCGGGAGTATGGATGAGCAGTTCTTC.

The CDR3 is CASSGRQGPTEAFF. In nucleotides, the CDR3 is TGTGCCAGCAGTGGTCGCCAGGGACCCACTGAAGCTTTCTTT. V gene TRBV2 combines with J gene TRBJ1-1; D is possibly TRBD1 (5 bases). Germline loops: CDR1 SNHLY, CDR2 FYNNEI. Trimming removed 4 bases from V and 4 bases from J, with 13 bases in between. The CDR3 sequence is 14 residues long.

J is TRBJ1-5 and V is TRBV27; 12 bases are shared with TRBD1. Germline V gene sequence: CDR1 MNHEY, CDR2 SMNVEV (reference sequence). V lost 5 bases and J lost 8; bases outside the gene matches: 10. CDR3 length: 16 amino acids. The chain's CDR3 is CASSPGTGGKVEPQHF. CDR3 in DNA: TGTGCCAGCAGTCCGGGGACAGGGGGCAAGGTGGAGCCCCAGCATTTT.

The chain couples TRBV10-2 to TRBJ2-3, with D tentatively TRBD2 (6 bases). The CDR3 spans 15 residues. Germline loops: CDR1 WSHSY, CDR2 SAAADI. V gave up 6 bases and J gave up 0 bases, with 13 bases separating them. CDR3 DNA: TGCGCCAGCAGAGATAGCGGAAGTAGCACAGATACGCAGTATTTT. Translated, it gives CASRDSGSSTDTQYF.

This rearrangement joins TRBV30 to TRBJ2-5, with TRBD2 matching 8 bases. Germline-derived CDR1 and CDR2 are GTSNPN and SVGIG (reference sequence). V was clipped by 4 bases and J by 3 bases; unmatched bases: 10. CDR3 length: 15 residues. The CDR3 coding sequence is TGTGCCTGGACCACCGGGACTAGATTAGAAGAGACCCAGTACTTC. Translation gives CAWTTGTRLEETQYF. Full variable domain (remainder filled in from reference TRBV30 and TRBJ2-5): SQTIHQWPATLVQPVGSPLSLECTVEGTSNPNLYWYRQAAGRGLQLLFYSVGIGQISSEVPQNLSASRPQDRQFILSSKKLLLSDSGFYLCAWTTGTRLEETQYFGPGTRLLVL.